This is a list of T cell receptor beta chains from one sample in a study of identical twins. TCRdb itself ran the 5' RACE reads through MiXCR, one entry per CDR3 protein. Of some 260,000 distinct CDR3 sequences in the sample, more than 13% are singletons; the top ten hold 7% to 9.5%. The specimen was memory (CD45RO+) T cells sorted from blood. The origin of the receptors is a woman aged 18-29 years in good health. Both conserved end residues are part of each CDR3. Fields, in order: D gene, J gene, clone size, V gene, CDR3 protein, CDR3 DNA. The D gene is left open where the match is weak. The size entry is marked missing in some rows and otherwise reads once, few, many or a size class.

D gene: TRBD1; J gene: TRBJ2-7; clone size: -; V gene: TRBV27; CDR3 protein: CASRRTGEIYEQYF; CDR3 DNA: TGTGCCAGCAGGAGGACAGGGGAGATCTACGAGCAGTACTTC
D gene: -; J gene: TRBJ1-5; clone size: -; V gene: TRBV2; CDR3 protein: CASREGLSNQPQHF; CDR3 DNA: TGTGCCAGCAGGGAAGGTCTTAGCAATCAGCCCCAGCATTTT
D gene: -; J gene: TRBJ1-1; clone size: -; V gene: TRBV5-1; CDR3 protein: CASSFSALMNTEAFF; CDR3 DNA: TGCGCCAGCAGCTTTTCAGCACTTATGAACACTGAAGCTTTCTTT
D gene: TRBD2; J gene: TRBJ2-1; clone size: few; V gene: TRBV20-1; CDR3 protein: CSARSGRNEQFF; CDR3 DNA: TGCAGTGCTAGGTCCGGGAGGAATGAGCAGTTCTTC
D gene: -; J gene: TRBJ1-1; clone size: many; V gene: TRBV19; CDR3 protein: CASSINQRQRNTEAFF; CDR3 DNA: TGTGCCAGTAGTATAAACCAGCGACAGCGGAACACTGAAGCTTTCTTT
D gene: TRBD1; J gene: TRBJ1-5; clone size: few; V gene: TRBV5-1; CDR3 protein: CASSLYSGGGQPQHF; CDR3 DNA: TGCGCCAGCAGCTTGTACTCAGGGGGCGGTCAGCCCCAGCATTTT
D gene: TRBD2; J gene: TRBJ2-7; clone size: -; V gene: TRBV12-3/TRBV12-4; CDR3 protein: CASTPAAGGSYEQYF; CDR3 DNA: TGTGCCAGCACGCCAGCAGCGGGAGGATCCTACGAGCAGTACTTC
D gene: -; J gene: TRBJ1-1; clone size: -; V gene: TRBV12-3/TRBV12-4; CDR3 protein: CASSLEGWGTEAFF; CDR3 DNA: TGTGCCAGCAGTTTGGAGGGATGGGGCACTGAAGCTTTCTTT
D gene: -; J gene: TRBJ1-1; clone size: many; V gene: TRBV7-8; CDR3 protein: CASSPLSELAAFF; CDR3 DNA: TGTGCCAGCAGCCCCTTGAGTGAGCTAGCGGCTTTCTTT
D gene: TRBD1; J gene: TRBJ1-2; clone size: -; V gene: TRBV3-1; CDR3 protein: CASSQGDRAYGYTF; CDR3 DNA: TGTGCCAGCAGCCAAGGGGACAGGGCCTATGGCTACACCTTC
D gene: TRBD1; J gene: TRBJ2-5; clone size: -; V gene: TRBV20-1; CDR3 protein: CSASRTGIFAGETQYF; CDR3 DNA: TGCAGTGCTAGCCGGACAGGGATATTTGCGGGGGAGACCCAGTACTTC
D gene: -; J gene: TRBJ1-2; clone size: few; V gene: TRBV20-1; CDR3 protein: CSATPRIGYTF; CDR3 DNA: TGCAGTGCTACTCCCCGTATTGGCTACACCTTC
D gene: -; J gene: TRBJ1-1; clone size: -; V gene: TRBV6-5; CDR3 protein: CASSYSRANTEAFF; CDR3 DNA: TGTGCCAGCAGTTACTCCCGGGCGAACACTGAAGCTTTCTTT
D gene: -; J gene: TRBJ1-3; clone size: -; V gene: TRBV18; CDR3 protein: CASSPRGSGNTIYF; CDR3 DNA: TGTGCCAGCTCACCAAGAGGGTCTGGAAACACCATATATTTT
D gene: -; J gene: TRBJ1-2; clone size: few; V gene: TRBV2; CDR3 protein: CASKRTDVGYTF; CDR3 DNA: TGTGCCAGCAAGAGGACGGACGTGGGCTACACCTTC
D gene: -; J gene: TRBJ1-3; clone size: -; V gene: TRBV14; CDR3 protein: CASSQDPPGRYRTTSGNTIYF; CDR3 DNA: TGTGCCAGCAGCCAAGATCCCCCAGGGCGCTACCGAACAACCTCTGGAAACACCATATATTTT
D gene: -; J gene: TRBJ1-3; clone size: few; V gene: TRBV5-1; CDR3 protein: CASSLVGDDTIYF; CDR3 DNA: TGCGCCAGCAGCTTGGTGGGGGACGACACCATATATTTT
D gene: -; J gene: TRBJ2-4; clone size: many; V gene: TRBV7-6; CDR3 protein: CASSEVPILAKNIQYF; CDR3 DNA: TGTGCCAGCAGCGAAGTCCCGATCCTAGCCAAAAACATTCAGTACTTC
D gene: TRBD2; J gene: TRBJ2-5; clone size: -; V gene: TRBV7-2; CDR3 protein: CASSPSGNQETQYF; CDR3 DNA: TGTGCCAGCAGCCCGAGCGGGAACCAAGAGACCCAGTACTTC
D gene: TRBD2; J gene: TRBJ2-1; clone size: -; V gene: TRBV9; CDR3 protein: CASSGISGKYNEQFF; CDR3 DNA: TGTGCCAGCAGCGGTATTAGCGGGAAATACAATGAGCAGTTCTTC
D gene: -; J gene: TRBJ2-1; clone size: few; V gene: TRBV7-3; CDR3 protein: CASSLTAGGDEQFF; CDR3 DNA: TGTGCCAGCAGCTTAACGGCAGGGGGGGATGAGCAGTTCTTC
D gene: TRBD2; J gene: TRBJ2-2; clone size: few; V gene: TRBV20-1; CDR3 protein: CSATPIVAGAGELFF; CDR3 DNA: TGCAGTGCTACCCCTATAGTAGCGGGGGCGGGGGAGCTGTTTTTT
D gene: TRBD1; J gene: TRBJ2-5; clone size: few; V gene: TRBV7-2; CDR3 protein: CASSWDRGETQYF; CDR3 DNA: TGTGCCAGCAGCTGGGACAGGGGAGAGACCCAGTACTTC
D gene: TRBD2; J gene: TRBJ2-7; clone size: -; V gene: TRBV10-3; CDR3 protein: CAISAGTSGGHPYEQYF; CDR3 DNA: TGTGCCATCAGCGCCGGGACTAGCGGGGGCCACCCCTACGAGCAGTACTTC
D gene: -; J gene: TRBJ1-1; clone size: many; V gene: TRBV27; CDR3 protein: CASSLQRNTEAFF; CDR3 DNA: TGTGCCAGCAGTTTACAGAGGAACACTGAAGCTTTCTTT
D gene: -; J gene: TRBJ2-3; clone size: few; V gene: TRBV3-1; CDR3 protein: CASSHRRYAGDTQYF; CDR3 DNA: TGTGCCAGCAGCCACCGTAGATACGCGGGAGATACGCAGTATTTT
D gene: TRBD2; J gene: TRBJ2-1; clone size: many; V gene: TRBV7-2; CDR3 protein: CASRLAGGDEQFF; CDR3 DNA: TGTGCCAGCAGGCTAGCGGGAGGGGATGAGCAGTTCTTC
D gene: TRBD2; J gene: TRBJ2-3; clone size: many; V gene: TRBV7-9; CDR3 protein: CASSARGSGTDTQYF; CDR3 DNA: TGTGCCAGCAGCGCCCGGGGTAGCGGGACAGATACGCAGTATTTT
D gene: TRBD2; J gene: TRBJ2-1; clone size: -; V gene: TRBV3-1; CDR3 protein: CASSPYMGLAGDNEQFF; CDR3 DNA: TGTGCCAGCAGCCCGTACATGGGACTAGCGGGAGACAATGAGCAGTTCTTC
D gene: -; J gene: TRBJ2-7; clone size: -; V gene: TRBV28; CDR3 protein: CASSLSGPGGTKGQYF; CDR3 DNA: TGTGCCAGCAGTTTAAGCGGGCCGGGGGGCACGAAGGGGCAGTACTTC
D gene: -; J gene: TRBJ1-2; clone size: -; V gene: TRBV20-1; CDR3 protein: CSARILRGYTF; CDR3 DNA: TGCAGTGCTAGAATCCTACGTGGGTACACCTTC
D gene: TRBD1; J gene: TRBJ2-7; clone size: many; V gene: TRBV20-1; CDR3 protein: CSARSGRDRVSEQYF; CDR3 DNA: TGCAGTGCTAGAAGTGGCCGGGACAGGGTTTCCGAGCAGTACTTC
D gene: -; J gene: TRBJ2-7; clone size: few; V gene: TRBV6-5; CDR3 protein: CASSYETGHTYEQYF; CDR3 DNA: TGTGCCAGCAGTTACGAGACAGGTCATACCTACGAGCAGTACTTC
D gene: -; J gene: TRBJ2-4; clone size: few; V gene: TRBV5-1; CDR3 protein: CASSLGEFDGNIQYF; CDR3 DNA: TGCGCCAGCAGCTTGGGAGAGTTCGATGGCAACATTCAGTACTTC
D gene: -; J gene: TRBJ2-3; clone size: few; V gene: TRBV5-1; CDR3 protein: CASSLNLADTQYF; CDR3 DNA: TGCGCCAGCAGCTTGAACCTAGCTGATACGCAGTATTTT
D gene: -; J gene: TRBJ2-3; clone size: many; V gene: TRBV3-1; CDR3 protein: CASSRSHTDTQYF; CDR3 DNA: TGTGCCAGCAGCCGCAGCCACACAGATACGCAGTATTTT
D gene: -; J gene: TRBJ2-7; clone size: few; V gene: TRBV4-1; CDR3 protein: CASSPRDTSSYEQYF; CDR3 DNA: TGCGCCAGCAGCCCCCGGGACACGAGCTCCTACGAGCAGTACTTC
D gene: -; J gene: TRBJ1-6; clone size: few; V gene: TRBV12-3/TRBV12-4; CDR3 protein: CASTLGGGNSPLHF; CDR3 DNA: TGTGCCAGCACCCTGGGAGGAGGGAATTCACCCCTCCACTTT
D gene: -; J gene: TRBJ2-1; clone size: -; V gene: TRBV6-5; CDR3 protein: CASSLGRNKQFF; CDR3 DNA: TGTGCCAGCAGTTTAGGGCGCAATAAGCAGTTCTTC
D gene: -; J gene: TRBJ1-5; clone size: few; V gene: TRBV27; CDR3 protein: CASSFDGGNQPQHF; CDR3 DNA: TGTGCCAGCAGTTTTGATGGGGGCAATCAGCCCCAGCATTTT
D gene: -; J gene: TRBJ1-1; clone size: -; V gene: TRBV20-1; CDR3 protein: CSAPLGAGNTEAFF; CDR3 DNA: TGCAGTGCTCCGCTTGGGGCGGGGAACACTGAAGCTTTCTTT
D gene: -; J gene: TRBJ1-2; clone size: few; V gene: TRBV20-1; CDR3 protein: CSASQTNYGYTF; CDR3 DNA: TGCAGTGCTAGTCAGACAAACTATGGCTACACCTTC
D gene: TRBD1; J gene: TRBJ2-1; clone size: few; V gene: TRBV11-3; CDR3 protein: CASSPQGTAYNEQFF; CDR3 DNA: TGTGCCAGCAGCCCTCAGGGGACAGCGTACAATGAGCAGTTCTTC
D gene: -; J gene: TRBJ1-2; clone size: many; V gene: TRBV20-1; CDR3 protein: CSAPKVGGGYTF; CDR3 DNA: TGCAGTGCCCCTAAGGTGGGGGGCGGCTACACCTTC
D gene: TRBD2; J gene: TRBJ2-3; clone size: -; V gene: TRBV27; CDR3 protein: CASSSSWEGDTQYF; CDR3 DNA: TGTGCCAGCAGTTCCTCTTGGGAGGGGGATACGCAGTATTTT
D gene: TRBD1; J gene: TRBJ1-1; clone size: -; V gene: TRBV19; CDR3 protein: CASSIWGQLGPEAFF; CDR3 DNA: TGTGCCAGTAGTATCTGGGGACAGCTGGGCCCTGAAGCTTTCTTT
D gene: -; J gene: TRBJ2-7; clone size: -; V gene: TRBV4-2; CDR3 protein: CASSQDITGFSYEQYF; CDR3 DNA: TGTGCCAGCAGCCAAGATATCACAGGGTTCTCCTACGAGCAGTACTTC
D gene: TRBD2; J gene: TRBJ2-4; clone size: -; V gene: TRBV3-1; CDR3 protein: CASSPSGGFGNIQYF; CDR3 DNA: TGTGCCAGCAGCCCGTCGGGAGGGTTTGGAAACATTCAGTACTTC
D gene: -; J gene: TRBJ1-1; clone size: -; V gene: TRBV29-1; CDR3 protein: CSVWSLGTEAFF; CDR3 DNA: TGCAGCGTTTGGTCTCTGGGCACTGAAGCTTTCTTT
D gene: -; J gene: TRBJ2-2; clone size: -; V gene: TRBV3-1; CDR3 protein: CASSHTSLGGGELFF; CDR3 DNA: TGTGCCAGCAGCCACACTAGCCTGGGGGGCGGGGAGCTGTTTTTT
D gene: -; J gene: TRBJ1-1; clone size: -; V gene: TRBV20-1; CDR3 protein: CSATAGYTEAFF; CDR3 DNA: TGCAGTGCTACTGCAGGGTACACTGAAGCTTTCTTT
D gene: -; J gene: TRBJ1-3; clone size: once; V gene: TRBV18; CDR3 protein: CASSPASRKRNTIYF; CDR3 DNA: TGTGCCAGCTCACCAGCTTCTCGCAAGAGAAACACCATATATTTT
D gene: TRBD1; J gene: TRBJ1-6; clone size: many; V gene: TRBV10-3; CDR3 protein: CAISESQGGQSPLHF; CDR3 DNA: TGTGCCATCAGTGAGTCCCAGGGGGGGCAATCACCCCTCCACTTT
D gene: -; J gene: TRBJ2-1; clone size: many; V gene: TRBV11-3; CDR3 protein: CASSLDLGYQNEQFF; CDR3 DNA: TGTGCCAGCAGCTTAGATTTGGGCTACCAAAATGAGCAGTTCTTC